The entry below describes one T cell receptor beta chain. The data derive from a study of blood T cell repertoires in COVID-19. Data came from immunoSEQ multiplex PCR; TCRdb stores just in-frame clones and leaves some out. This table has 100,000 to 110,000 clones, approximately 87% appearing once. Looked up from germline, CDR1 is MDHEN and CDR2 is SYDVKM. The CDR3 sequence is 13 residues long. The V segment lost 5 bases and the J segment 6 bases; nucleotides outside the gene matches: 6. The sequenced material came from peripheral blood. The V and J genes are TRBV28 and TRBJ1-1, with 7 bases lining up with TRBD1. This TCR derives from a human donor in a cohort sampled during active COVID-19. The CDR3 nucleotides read TGTGCCAGCAGTGTTTGGACAGGTCCTGAAGCTTTCTTT. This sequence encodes CASSVWTGPEAFF.